Below are 32 T cell receptor beta chains sequenced from a single sample in a study of T cell repertoires in cytomegalovirus infection. Each CDR3 protein is one row after TCRdb ran MiXCR on the reads. Of approximately 500,000 distinct CDR3 sequences listed, more than 15% are singletons. Sequenced input: CD8+ T cells from PBMCs. These receptors were taken from a human donor in good health (CMV status not recorded). Some clones in this sample may be carry-over from other donors' samples.

Regarding this clonotype: At one end, the junction sequence differs from germline, possibly due to a read error. The chain uses TRBV4-3 and TRBJ2-7, with a tentative D call TRBD1 (5 bases). Germline CDR1 reads LGHNA; CDR2 reads YSLEER. This CDR3 has 13 residues. In DNA form, the CDR3 reads TGCACCAGCAGCCAAGGGCAGGGCTACGAGCAGTACTTC. Amino acids: CTSSQGQGYEQYF.

A few counts support this clonotype. The chain joins TRBV15 to TRBJ2-7, with TRBD1 matching over 11 bases. V trimming: 4 bases; J trimming: 2 bases; junction bases outside the gene matches: 13. The CDR3 extends over 18 amino acids. The germline V gene has CDR1 LNHNV and CDR2 YYDKDF (reference sequence). In DNA form, the CDR3 reads TGTGCCACCAGCAACCGGGGACAGGGGGGCCCTGGGGCCTACGAGCAGTACTTC. Its protein is CATSNRGQGGPGAYEQYF.

The chain links TRBV20-1 to TRBJ2-1; 15 bases match TRBD2. In germline, CDR1 is DFQATT, CDR2 SNEGSKA (reference sequence). The trim removed 1 base at V and 1 base at J, leaving 11 bases unmatched. The CDR3 loop spans 20 amino acids. The CDR3 coding sequence is TGCAGTGCTAGAGTGAAAAGTTGGACTAGCGGGAGGGAATCCTACAATGAGCAGTTCTTC. Its translation: CSARVKSWTSGRESYNEQFF.

This chain connects TRBV9 to TRBJ1-5; D might be TRBD1 (6 bases). The length of the CDR3 is 14 residues. Germline CDR1 SGDLS, CDR2 YYNGEE. Trimming left V 2 bases short and J 3 bases short, with 9 bases between. The CDR3 is CASSVGGHNQPQHF. CDR3 in DNA: TGTGCCAGCAGCGTGGGGGGACACAATCAGCCCCAGCATTTT.

This chain links TRBV27 with TRBJ2-7, with D hard to call. The CDR3 is 12 amino acids. V was pared by 6 bases and J by 5 bases, with 11 bases between. Germline V gives CDR1 MNHEY, CDR2 SMNVEV (reference sequence). CDR3 bases: TGTGCCAGCAGCCCTCTGGGCCACGAGCAGTACTTC. Translated: CASSPLGHEQYF.

This clonotype was counted only a few times. This sequence joins TRBV19 and TRBJ2-1; possible D gene TRBD2, 6 bases. V lost 10 bases to trimming and J lost 9 bases, with 16 bases between them. This CDR3 region has 12 residues. Germline lookup yields CDR1 LNHDA and CDR2 SQIVND (reference sequence). CDR3 in DNA: TGTGCCACCTTGACTAGTTCTGGTGAGCAGTTCTTC. It is translated as CATLTSSGEQFF.

As for this clonotype: The junction shows a germline mismatch at one end, possibly a read error. This chain connects TRBV5-1 to TRBJ2-7; tentatively, D is TRBD1 or TRBD2 (5 bases each). The germline CDR1 and CDR2 sequences are SGHRS and YFSETQ. The CDR3 consists of 14 residues. Here the CDR3 reads CASSVSGAGYERYF. The CDR3 DNA reads TGCGCCAGCAGCGTATCCGGGGCCGGCTACGAGCGGTACTTC.

This clonotype has at least ten counts. This sequence joins TRBV6-1 and TRBJ2-1; 12 nucleotides agree with TRBD2. CDR3 length: 20 amino acids. CDR1 is MNHNS and CDR2 is SASEGT in the germline V gene. V trimming: 5 bases; J trimming: 1 base; junction bases outside the gene matches: 15. CDR3 residues: CASSTRLAGDGDVSYNEQFF. The CDR3 DNA reads as TGTGCCAGCAGTACCCGACTAGCGGGAGATGGCGACGTGTCCTACAATGAGCAGTTCTTC.

The table lists this clonotype with many counts. V gene TRBV19 combines with J gene TRBJ2-1, with 8 nucleotides matching TRBD2. Germline CDR1 and CDR2: LNHDA and SQIVND (reference sequence). This CDR3 region has 18 residues. After removal of 1 base from V and 9 bases from J, the junction contained 17 bases not matched to a gene. The chain's CDR3 is CASSIALAGGEWLSEQFF. The DNA for the CDR3 is TGTGCCAGTAGTATAGCCCTAGCGGGCGGAGAGTGGTTATCTGAGCAGTTCTTC.

Concerning this clonotype itself: A much more abundant neighbour one base away suggests this may be a read error. The V call is TRBV4-1, the J call TRBJ1-2; weak D call: TRBD1 (5 bases). The CDR3 runs to 11 residues. Germline CDR1 MGHRA, CDR2 YSYEKL. The CDR3 DNA reads as TGTGCCAGCAGCCAGGGTCGTGGCTACACCTTC. It encodes CASSQGRGYTF.

This clonotype came up many times. This chain uses TRBV7-8 with TRBJ2-2, with 8 bases aligning to TRBD2. The germline CDR1 and CDR2 sequences are SGHVS and FQNEAQ. The CDR3 has 15 amino acids. V trimming: 6 bases; J trimming: 5 bases; junction bases outside the gene matches: 8. The CDR3 protein is CASSFGTRGTGELFF. Here the CDR3 DNA reads TGTGCCAGCAGTTTTGGGACTAGAGGGACCGGGGAGCTGTTTTTT.

This clonotype occurred many times. The chain carries TRBV7-2 and TRBJ2-7, with no clear D. The germline V gene encodes CDR1 SGHTA and CDR2 FQGNSA. The V and J ends lost 4 bases and 2 bases respectively, with 6 bases between them. The CDR3 spans 12 residues. The CDR3 coding sequence is TGTGCCAGCAGCTCGCAGACCTACGAGCAGTACTTC. The encoded protein is CASSSQTYEQYF.

This clonotype was recorded a few times. CDR3 nucleotide sequence: TGTGCCAGCAGCTTAGATGGACTGACTGGTGAGCAGTTCTTC. Translation: CASSLDGLTGEQFF. This sequence joins TRBV7-9 and TRBJ2-1; tentative D call: TRBD2 (5 bases). The germline V and J ends were trimmed by 1 base and 9 bases, with 13 bases remaining between them. The CDR3 is made up of 14 amino acids. Germline V lookup: CDR1 SEHNR, CDR2 FQNEAQ (reference sequence).

This clonotype was counted ten times or more. The J gene is TRBJ2-3, the V gene TRBV7-3, with 11 bases fitting TRBD2. Germline V CDR1 and CDR2: SGHTA, FQGTGA. This CDR3 region has 15 residues. Losses at the gene ends were 5 bases for V and 5 bases for J; bases not matched to a gene: 6. CDR3 sequence reads: CASSATSGSGDTQYF. The CDR3 DNA follows: TGTGCCAGCAGCGCCACTAGCGGGAGTGGAGATACGCAGTATTTT.

The chain carries TRBV6-6 and TRBJ1-2; 9 bases match TRBD1. J lost 4 bases, V lost 6 bases, and 6 bases had no gene match. The germline gives CDR1 MNHNY, CDR2 SVGAGI (reference sequence). CDR3 size: 14 residues. The CDR3: CASSHRGLPYGYTF. The CDR3 DNA follows: TGTGCCAGCAGCCACAGGGGGCTGCCCTATGGCTACACCTTC.

The chain links TRBV11-2 to TRBJ2-7; either TRBD1 or TRBD2 may supply D (7 bases each). This CDR3 spans 16 amino acids. Germline values: CDR1 SGHAT, CDR2 FQNNGV. The ends were cut back, 4 bases at V and 6 bases at J, with 22 bases in the middle. The DNA for the CDR3 is TGTGCCAGCAGCTGGGGGGGGGGACAGCGCTTACTCGAGCAGTACTTC. Protein: CASSWGGGQRLLEQYF.

At least ten counts were recorded for this clonotype. The chain uses TRBV11-2 and TRBJ2-3; D is possibly TRBD2 (5 bases). The CDR3 is 16 amino acids. Germline V CDR1 and CDR2: SGHAT, FQNNGV. V was cut by 5 bases and J by 6 bases, with 21 bases left in between. CDR3 amino acids: CASSPRAQLGEDTQYF. For the CDR3, the DNA is TGTGCCAGCAGCCCCCGGGCCCAGCTCGGGGAGGATACGCAGTATTTT.

This clonotype was seen repeatedly, ten times or more. The chain has TRBV7-3 and TRBJ2-2; 8 nucleotides agree with TRBD1. V lost 5 bases, J lost 5 bases, and 10 bases stayed unmatched. Germline lookup yields CDR1 SGHTA and CDR2 FQGTGA. CDR3 length: 16 residues. The CDR3 sequence: CASSLTAGGVTGELFF. The CDR3 DNA follows: TGTGCCAGCAGCCTTACGGCAGGGGGCGTGACCGGGGAGCTGTTTTTT.

This clonotype was seen repeatedly, ten times or more. J is TRBJ2-7 and V is TRBV7-9; possible D gene TRBD1, 5 bases. With 4 bases removed from V and 2 bases from J, the gap between germline ends came to 15 bases. CDR1 and CDR2 (germline): SEHNR, FQNEAQ (reference sequence). The CDR3 covers 15 residues. The CDR3 sequence is CASSSTDMKAYEQYF. CDR3 nucleotides: TGTGCCAGCAGCTCTACGGACATGAAGGCCTACGAGCAGTACTTC. The complete variable domain, with remaining parts taken from reference TRBV7-9 and TRBJ2-7, reads DTGVSQNPRHKITKRGQNVTFRCDPISEHNRLYWYRQTLGQGPEFLTYFQNEAQLEKSRLLSDRFSAERPKGSFSTLEIQRTEQGDSAMYLCASSSTDMKAYEQYFGPGTRLTVT.

This clonotype was recorded many times. CDR3 nucleotide sequence: TGTGCCAGCAGTTTCAGGCAGGCCGGGGAGCTGTTTTTT. Encoded protein: CASSFRQAGELFF. V is TRBV6-5 and J is TRBJ2-2; D gene uncertain. V was clipped by 4 bases and J by 6 bases, with 9 bases between them. The CDR3 has 13 residues. CDR1 is MNHEY and CDR2 is SVGAGI in the germline V gene.

This clonotype was detected ten times or more. The rearrangement uses TRBV7-3 and TRBJ2-7; either TRBD1 or TRBD2 may fit D (6 bases each). Per the germline V gene, CDR1 is SGHTA and CDR2 is FQGTGA. This CDR3 is 13 amino acids long. Trimming took off 4 bases at V and 7 bases at J, with 14 bases between the two ends. CDR3 region: CASSSTGAEEQYF. CDR3 DNA: TGTGCCAGCAGCTCCACGGGGGCCGAAGAGCAGTACTTC. Looking up the rest from reference TRBV7-3 and TRBJ2-7 gives the full variable domain: GAGVSQTPSNKVTEKGKYVELRCDPISGHTALYWYRQSLGQGPEFLIYFQGTGAADDSGLPNDRFFAVRPEGSVSTLKIQRTERGDSAVYLCASSSTGAEEQYFGPGTRLTVT.

The sample holds a few counts of this clonotype. The genes are TRBV25-1 and TRBJ2-7, with D hard to call. The CDR3 length is 13 residues. Germline V gene data show CDR1 as MGHDK and CDR2 as SYGVNS. V lost 3 bases, J lost 4 bases, and 10 bases lay in between. The DNA of the CDR3 is TGTGCCAGCAGTGATTACAACCGGTACGAGCAGTACTTC. Translation: CASSDYNRYEQYF.

This clonotype was seen repeatedly, ten times or more. The chain joins TRBV4-2 to TRBJ2-1; 13 bases agree with TRBD2. The CDR3 sequence is 19 residues long. V lost 0 bases to trimming and J lost 14 bases; unmatched junction nucleotides: 19. Germline assignment: CDR1 LGHNA and CDR2 YNFKEQ. CDR3 sequence: CASSQEELAGGPQYRGEFF. CDR3 in DNA: TGTGCCAGCAGCCAAGAGGAACTAGCGGGGGGGCCTCAGTATAGGGGCGAGTTCTTC.

This clonotype has only a few counts. V is TRBV27 and J is TRBJ2-1, with D unresolved. This CDR3 is built from 13 residues. Germline values: CDR1 MNHEY, CDR2 SMNVEV (reference sequence). V was trimmed by 2 bases and J by 5 bases, leaving 7 bases between them. In DNA form, the CDR3 reads TGTGCCAGCAGTTTAAAGGACCACAATGAGCAGTTCTTC. It codes for CASSLKDHNEQFF.

A few counts support this clonotype. The chain has TRBV9 and TRBJ2-6; 7 bases line up with TRBD1. V dropped 2 bases and J dropped 0; count of bases not matched to a gene: 8. The length of the CDR3 is 18 residues. From germline, CDR1 is SGDLS and CDR2 YYNGEE. The DNA for the CDR3 is TGTGCCAGCAGCGTCCAGACAGGGACCCGCTCTGGGGCCAACGTCCTGACTTTC. It translates to CASSVQTGTRSGANVLTF. Complete variable domain (other parts from reference TRBV9 and TRBJ2-6): DSGVTQTPKHLITATGQRVTLRCSPRSGDLSVYWYQQSLDQGLQFLIQYYNGEERAKGNILERFSAQQFPDLHSELNLSSLELGDSALYFCASSVQTGTRSGANVLTFGAGSRLTVL.

V usage is TRBV5-1 and J usage is TRBJ2-1, with 12 bases that match TRBD1. Unmatched junction bases numbered 9, after V lost 4 bases and J lost 16 bases. Looked up from germline, CDR1 is SGHRS and CDR2 is YFSETQ. The CDR3 covers 13 residues. The chain's CDR3 is CASSDSRDRGPFF. CDR3 nucleotide sequence: TGCGCCAGCAGCGATTCCCGGGACAGGGGGCCCTTCTTC.

There are a few counts of this clonotype. The rearrangement uses TRBV4-1 and TRBJ2-6; D gene uncertain. Germline V gene lookup returns CDR1 MGHRA and CDR2 YSYEKL. This CDR3 contains 18 residues. The V gene lost 0 bases and the J gene lost 2 bases, with 14 bases spanning the gap. The CDR3 spells CASSQDPRTSAGANVLTF. The CDR3 DNA reads TGCGCCAGCAGCCAAGACCCCAGAACTTCTGCTGGGGCCAACGTCCTGACTTTC.

This clonotype was seen repeatedly, ten times or more. The chain is built from TRBV15 and TRBJ2-1; TRBD2 is a possible D gene (5 bases). Trimming pared 0 bases from V and 4 bases from J, leaving 10 bases between. The germline gives CDR1 LNHNV, CDR2 YYDKDF (reference sequence). The CDR3 is 15 residues long. The CDR3 nucleotides are TGTGCCACCAGCAGAGAAGCGCGGGCTTACAATGAGCAGTTCTTC. It specifies CATSREARAYNEQFF.

There are a few counts of this clonotype. This chain links TRBV4-2 with TRBJ1-1; possibly TRBD1 for D (5 bases). V was shortened by 0 bases and J by 4 bases, with 15 bases between the two germline ends. Per the germline V gene, CDR1 is LGHNA and CDR2 is YNFKEQ. This CDR3 has 16 amino acids. CDR3 amino acids: CASSQDRGGVGTEAFF. The DNA for the CDR3 is TGTGCCAGCAGCCAAGATCGGGGGGGGGTCGGCACTGAAGCTTTCTTT.

This clonotype was observed at least ten times. This rearrangement joins TRBV27 to TRBJ2-3; D is possibly TRBD1 or TRBD2 (5 bases each). There are 15 residues in the CDR3. Germline CDR1 MNHEY, CDR2 SMNVEV (reference sequence). Deletions cut 5 bases from V and 0 bases from J, with 12 bases between. The CDR3 protein is CASSPLWGSTDTQYF. The CDR3, as DNA: TGTGCCAGCAGTCCCCTGTGGGGGAGCACAGATACGCAGTATTTT.

This clonotype came up a few times. The chain has TRBV9 and TRBJ1-5; D not certain. The CDR3 has 14 residues. V lost 4 bases and J lost 2, with 10 bases in between. Germline V gene data show CDR1 as SGDLS and CDR2 as YYNGEE. In DNA, the CDR3 is TGTGCCAGCAGCCTAGACTCAGGCAATCAGCCCCAGCATTTT. Translated, it gives CASSLDSGNQPQHF. Together with reference TRBV9 and TRBJ1-5, the CDR3 gives the full variable domain: DSGVTQTPKHLITATGQRVTLRCSPRSGDLSVYWYQQSLDQGLQFLIQYYNGEERAKGNILERFSAQQFPDLHSELNLSSLELGDSALYFCASSLDSGNQPQHFGDGTRLSIL.

The gene calls are TRBV6-4 and TRBJ2-6, with D uncertain. This CDR3 is 14 amino acids long. Between the trimmed V and J ends, which lost 6 bases and 1 base, there was a span of 7 bases. Germline V gene sequence: CDR1 MRHNA, CDR2 SNTAGT. CDR3 bases: TGTGCCAGCAGCCACGTATCTGGGGCCAACGTCCTGACTTTC. Translated: CASSHVSGANVLTF.